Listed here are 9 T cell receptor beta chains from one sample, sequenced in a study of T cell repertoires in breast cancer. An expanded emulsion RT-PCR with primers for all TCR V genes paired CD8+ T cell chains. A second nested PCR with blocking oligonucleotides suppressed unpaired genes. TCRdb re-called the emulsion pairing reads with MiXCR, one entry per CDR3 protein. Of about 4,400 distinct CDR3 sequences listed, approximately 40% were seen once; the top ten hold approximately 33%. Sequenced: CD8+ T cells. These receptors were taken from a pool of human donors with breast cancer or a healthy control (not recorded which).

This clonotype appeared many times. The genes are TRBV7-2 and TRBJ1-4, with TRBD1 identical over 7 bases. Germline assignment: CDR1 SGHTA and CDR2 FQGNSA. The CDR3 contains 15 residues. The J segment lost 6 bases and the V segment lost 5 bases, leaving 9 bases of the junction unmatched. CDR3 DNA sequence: TGTGCCAGCAGCGGCAGGGGGAAGGTTGATGAAAAACTGTTTTTT. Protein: CASSGRGKVDEKLFF.

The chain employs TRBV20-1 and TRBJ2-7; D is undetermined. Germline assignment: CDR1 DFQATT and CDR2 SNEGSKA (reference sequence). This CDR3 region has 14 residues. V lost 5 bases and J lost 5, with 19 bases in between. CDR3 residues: CSAALPSGSHEQYF. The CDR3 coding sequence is TGCAGTGCTGCCTTACCCAGTGGTTCCCACGAGCAGTACTTC.

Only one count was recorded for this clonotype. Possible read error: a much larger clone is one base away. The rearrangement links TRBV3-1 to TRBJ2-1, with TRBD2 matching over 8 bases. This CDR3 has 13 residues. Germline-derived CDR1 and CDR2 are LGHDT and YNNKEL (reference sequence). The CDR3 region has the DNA TGTGCCATCAGCGGGAGCTCCTACAATGAGCAGTTCTTC. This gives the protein CAISGSSYNEQFF.

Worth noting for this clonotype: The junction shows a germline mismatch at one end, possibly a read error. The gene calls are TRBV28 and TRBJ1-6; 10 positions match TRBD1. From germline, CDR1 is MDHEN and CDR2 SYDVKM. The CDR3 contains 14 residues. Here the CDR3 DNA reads TGTGCCGGCAGTGCGGACAGGGGGTATCCACCCCTCCACTTT. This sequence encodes CAGSADRGYPPLHF.

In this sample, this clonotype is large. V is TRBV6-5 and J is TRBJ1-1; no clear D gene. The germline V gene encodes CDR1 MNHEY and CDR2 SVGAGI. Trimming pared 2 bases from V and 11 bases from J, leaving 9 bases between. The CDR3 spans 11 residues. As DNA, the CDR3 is TGTGCCAGCAGTTACGCCCACTATGCTTTCTTT. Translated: CASSYAHYAFF.

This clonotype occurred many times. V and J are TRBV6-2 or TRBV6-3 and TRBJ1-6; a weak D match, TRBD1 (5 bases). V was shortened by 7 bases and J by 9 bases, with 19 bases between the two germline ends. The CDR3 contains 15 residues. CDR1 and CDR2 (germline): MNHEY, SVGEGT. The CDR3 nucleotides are TGTGCCAGCACGCCGCGGAGACAGCCTATTTCACCCCTCCACTTT. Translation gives CASTPRRQPISPLHF.

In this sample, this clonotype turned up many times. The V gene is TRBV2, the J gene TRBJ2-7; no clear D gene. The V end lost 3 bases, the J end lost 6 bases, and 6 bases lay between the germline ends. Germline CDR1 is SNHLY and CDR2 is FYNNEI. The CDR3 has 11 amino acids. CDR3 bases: TGTGCCAGCAGTGAGAAAATCGAGCAGTACGTC. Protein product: CASSEKIEQYV.

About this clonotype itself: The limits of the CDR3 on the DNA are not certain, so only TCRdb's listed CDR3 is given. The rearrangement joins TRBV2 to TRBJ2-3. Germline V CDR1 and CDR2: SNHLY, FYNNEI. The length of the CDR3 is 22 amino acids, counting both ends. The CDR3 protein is CASTNQTSMYLCASSSRDTQYF.

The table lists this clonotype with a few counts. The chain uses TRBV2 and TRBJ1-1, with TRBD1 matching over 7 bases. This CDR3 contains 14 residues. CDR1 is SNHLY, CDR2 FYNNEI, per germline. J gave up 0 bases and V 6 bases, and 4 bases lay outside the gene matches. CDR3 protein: CASRYRGMNTEAFF. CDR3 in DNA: TGTGCCAGCAGGTACAGGGGAATGAACACTGAAGCTTTCTTT.